This T cell receptor (beta chain) was recorded in a study of glioma-infiltrating T cells after dendritic cell vaccination. TCRB CDR3 was amplified from 2 ug genomic DNA or less. Only in-frame clones appear in the TCRdb table, and some are missing; sequencing was by immunoSEQ multiplex PCR. The data show 91,000 or so clones, more than 70% seen once. Germline V lookup: CDR1 SGHRS, CDR2 YFSETQ. The J segment lost 3 bases and the V segment lost 7 bases, leaving 6 bases of the junction unmatched. This CDR3 is 14 amino acids long. Study findings and constraints: Higher pretreatment TIL content predicted longer progression-free time and survival.

In the case of this clone: No antigen is known for it.

The time point: after dendritic cell vaccination, including at tumor progression/relapse. No glioblastoma patient carried an isocitrate dehydrogenase mutation. Before vaccination, two weeks after the third vaccination, and at progression, PBMC were collected. Specimen: blood, collected after dendritic cell vaccination. This chain links TRBV5-1 with TRBJ2-2; 7 bases map to TRBD2. The receptor comes from a human donor with glioblastoma. CDR3 amino acids: CASYVGGDTGELFF. DNA for the CDR3: TGCGCCAGCTATGTGGGAGGGGACACCGGGGAGCTGTTTTTT.